This is a list of T cell receptor beta chains from one sample in a study of cytomegalovirus exposure and HLA in healthy donors. TCRdb's table, derived via immunoSEQ multiplex PCR, lists solely in-frame clones and lacks some. The sample holds 200,000 or so clones, 65% to 90% seen once. Sequencing was done on a sample of PBMCs. These receptors were taken from a woman in her 30s in good health and CMV-seropositive. CDR3s include the opening cysteine and the closing phenylalanine or tryptophan. Fields, in order: clone size, J gene, D gene, V gene, CDR3 DNA, CDR3 protein. The D gene is left open where the match is weak. Clone sizes are given selectively: once, few, many, or a class where the clone is expanded.

abundance: -
j_gene: TRBJ2-4
d_gene: TRBD1
v_gene: TRBV25-1
CDR3nt: TGTGCCAGCAGTGACAGAACCGGGACAGGGAATCGGAACATTCAGTACTTC
CDR3aa: CASSDRTGTGNRNIQYF

abundance: -
j_gene: TRBJ2-1
d_gene: -
v_gene: TRBV19
CDR3nt: TGTGCCAGTAGCCAACAATCATCCACCATCAATGAGCAGTTCTTC
CDR3aa: CASSQQSSTINEQFF

abundance: -
j_gene: TRBJ1-2
d_gene: TRBD1
v_gene: TRBV2
CDR3nt: TGTGCCAGCAGGGGAGACAGGGGGCCTGGCTACACCTTC
CDR3aa: CASRGDRGPGYTF

abundance: -
j_gene: TRBJ2-7
d_gene: TRBD1
v_gene: TRBV2
CDR3nt: TGTGCCAGCGATAGGACAGGGTACGAGCAGTACTTC
CDR3aa: CASDRTGYEQYF

abundance: -
j_gene: TRBJ2-3
d_gene: -
v_gene: TRBV6-1
CDR3nt: TGTGCCAGCAGTGAGCGGGGGCGCGAAGATACGCAGTATTTT
CDR3aa: CASSERGREDTQYF

abundance: -
j_gene: TRBJ1-5
d_gene: -
v_gene: TRBV18
CDR3nt: TGTGCCAGCTCACCAGCGGGGGCGGACAATCAGCCCCAGCATTTT
CDR3aa: CASSPAGADNQPQHF

abundance: once
j_gene: TRBJ1-1
d_gene: TRBD1
v_gene: TRBV9
CDR3nt: TGTGCCAGCAGCCCCCCTCGAGGGGGCGGCGCTGAAGCTTTCTTT
CDR3aa: CASSPPRGGGAEAFF

abundance: -
j_gene: TRBJ2-7
d_gene: TRBD2
v_gene: TRBV28
CDR3nt: TGTGCCAGCATCCCAAGCGGGATCCGCCTCTACGAGCAGTACTTC
CDR3aa: CASIPSGIRLYEQYF

abundance: -
j_gene: TRBJ2-1
d_gene: -
v_gene: TRBV29-1
CDR3nt: TGCAGCGTTGGACGGCTGTCAGGCGATGAGCAGTTCTTC
CDR3aa: CSVGRLSGDEQFF

abundance: -
j_gene: TRBJ2-2
d_gene: TRBD2
v_gene: TRBV28
CDR3nt: TGTGCTCTGGGACTAGCGGGAACTGGGGAGCTGTTTTTT
CDR3aa: CALGLAGTGELFF

abundance: -
j_gene: TRBJ2-2
d_gene: TRBD1
v_gene: TRBV5-4
CDR3nt: TGTGCCAGCAGCTTGGACAGGGGGCACACCGGGGAGCTGTTTTTT
CDR3aa: CASSLDRGHTGELFF

abundance: -
j_gene: TRBJ1-1
d_gene: -
v_gene: TRBV28
CDR3nt: TGTGCCAGCAGTTTCGGCAGGGGATTCACTGAAGCTTTCTTT
CDR3aa: CASSFGRGFTEAFF

abundance: -
j_gene: TRBJ2-1
d_gene: TRBD2
v_gene: TRBV29-1
CDR3nt: TGCAGCGCCGTAGCGGGGGAGACCTACAATGAGCAGTTCTTC
CDR3aa: CSAVAGETYNEQFF

abundance: -
j_gene: TRBJ2-1
d_gene: TRBD2
v_gene: TRBV7-6
CDR3nt: TGTGCCAGCAGCTTAGACCTAGCGGTCTGGAGCGGGCAGTTCTTC
CDR3aa: CASSLDLAVWSGQFF

abundance: -
j_gene: TRBJ2-3
d_gene: TRBD2
v_gene: TRBV6-5
CDR3nt: TGTGCCAGCAGTTCCCGGACTAGCGGGGGGGATACGCAGTATTTT
CDR3aa: CASSSRTSGGDTQYF

abundance: -
j_gene: TRBJ1-2
d_gene: -
v_gene: TRBV19
CDR3nt: TGTGCCAGTAGAAACGACAGACACGGCTACACCTTC
CDR3aa: CASRNDRHGYTF

abundance: -
j_gene: TRBJ1-2
d_gene: TRBD1
v_gene: TRBV7-6
CDR3nt: TGTGCCAGCAGCCCTAGACAGGGTGAGCCAGGGTCGAGTCCTGTCTATGGCTACACCTTC
CDR3aa: CASSPRQGEPGSSPVYGYTF

abundance: -
j_gene: TRBJ1-3
d_gene: TRBD1
v_gene: TRBV7-2
CDR3nt: TGTGCCAGCAGCATGATAGGGGGCGCCGTCTCTGGAAACACCATATATTTT
CDR3aa: CASSMIGGAVSGNTIYF

abundance: -
j_gene: TRBJ1-1
d_gene: TRBD1
v_gene: TRBV7-9
CDR3nt: TGTGCCAGCAGCTCAACCGGGACAGGGAACACTGAAGCTTTCTTT
CDR3aa: CASSSTGTGNTEAFF

abundance: -
j_gene: TRBJ2-7
d_gene: TRBD2
v_gene: TRBV11-3
CDR3nt: TGTGCCAGCAGCCTAGCGGGAACCTACGAGCAGTACTTC
CDR3aa: CASSLAGTYEQYF

abundance: -
j_gene: TRBJ2-7
d_gene: -
v_gene: TRBV7-3
CDR3nt: TGTGCCAGCAGCTTGGGCGGGATGGGACGAAACGAGCAGTACTTC
CDR3aa: CASSLGGMGRNEQYF

abundance: -
j_gene: TRBJ2-5
d_gene: -
v_gene: TRBV29-1
CDR3nt: TGCAGCGTTGAAGATTACAGGGGGGGGGAGACCCAGTACTTC
CDR3aa: CSVEDYRGGETQYF

abundance: -
j_gene: TRBJ2-7
d_gene: -
v_gene: TRBV5-1
CDR3nt: TGCGCCAGCAGCTTGTCCGGGCCCCACGAGGGCTACGAGCAGTACTTC
CDR3aa: CASSLSGPHEGYEQYF

abundance: few
j_gene: TRBJ1-5
d_gene: -
v_gene: TRBV2
CDR3nt: TGTGCCAGCAGTGTAACAGGCCATCAGCCCCAGCATTTT
CDR3aa: CASSVTGHQPQHF

abundance: once
j_gene: TRBJ2-7
d_gene: -
v_gene: TRBV7-2
CDR3nt: TGTGCCAGCACCATAATGGCCCCAGGGATCTACGAGCAGTACTTC
CDR3aa: CASTIMAPGIYEQYF

abundance: -
j_gene: TRBJ2-1
d_gene: TRBD1
v_gene: TRBV5-5
CDR3nt: TGTGCCAGCAGCCGTCCCGGGACAGGGAATGAGCAGTTCTTC
CDR3aa: CASSRPGTGNEQFF

abundance: -
j_gene: TRBJ2-1
d_gene: -
v_gene: TRBV27
CDR3nt: TGTGCCAGCAGCGATACATTCGAGCAGTTCTTC
CDR3aa: CASSDTFEQFF

abundance: -
j_gene: TRBJ2-7
d_gene: -
v_gene: TRBV15
CDR3nt: TGTGCCACCAGCAAGCTGGGAGGAGGGCAAATTTACGAGCAGTACTTC
CDR3aa: CATSKLGGGQIYEQYF

abundance: -
j_gene: TRBJ2-7
d_gene: -
v_gene: TRBV7-7
CDR3nt: TGTGCTAGCAGCCTTAATACAGGGTACGAGCAGTACTTC
CDR3aa: CASSLNTGYEQYF

abundance: -
j_gene: TRBJ1-5
d_gene: -
v_gene: TRBV6-5
CDR3nt: TGTGCCAGCAGTTACTCGGGAGGGACTCAGCCCCAGCATTTT
CDR3aa: CASSYSGGTQPQHF

abundance: -
j_gene: TRBJ1-5
d_gene: TRBD1
v_gene: TRBV28
CDR3nt: TGTGCCAGCGCCACTTCAGGGGGCCGGTATAGCAATCAGCCCCAGCATTTT
CDR3aa: CASATSGGRYSNQPQHF

abundance: -
j_gene: TRBJ2-7
d_gene: TRBD2
v_gene: TRBV27
CDR3nt: TGTGCCAGCAGTTTTTTAGCGGGAGGGCCGGGCCACGAGCAGTACTTC
CDR3aa: CASSFLAGGPGHEQYF

abundance: -
j_gene: TRBJ1-1
d_gene: TRBD1
v_gene: TRBV27
CDR3nt: TGTGCCAGCAGTCCGCGGACAGGAATGAACACTGAAGCTTTCTTT
CDR3aa: CASSPRTGMNTEAFF

abundance: -
j_gene: TRBJ1-1
d_gene: TRBD1
v_gene: TRBV6-5
CDR3nt: TGTGCCAGCATTGACAGGGGGACCACTGAAGCTTTCTTT
CDR3aa: CASIDRGTTEAFF

abundance: few
j_gene: TRBJ2-7
d_gene: TRBD2
v_gene: TRBV15
CDR3nt: TGTGCCACCAGCCTGGGACTAGACTACGAGCAGTACTTC
CDR3aa: CATSLGLDYEQYF

abundance: -
j_gene: TRBJ2-5
d_gene: -
v_gene: TRBV27
CDR3nt: TGTGCCAGCAGTTTGAGGGAGAGAGAGACCCAGTACTTC
CDR3aa: CASSLRERETQYF

abundance: -
j_gene: TRBJ2-4
d_gene: -
v_gene: TRBV11-1
CDR3nt: TGTGCCAGCAGCCGCGATAGAACGGGCATTCAGTACTTC
CDR3aa: CASSRDRTGIQYF

abundance: -
j_gene: TRBJ1-2
d_gene: -
v_gene: TRBV11-2
CDR3nt: TGTGCCAGCAGCTTGACTCGCGGGGGACGCGTTTCCCCAGGTGGCTACACCTTC
CDR3aa: CASSLTRGGRVSPGGYTF

abundance: -
j_gene: TRBJ2-2
d_gene: TRBD1
v_gene: TRBV9
CDR3nt: TGTGCCAGCAGCTACGCCGGGACAGCGAACACCGGGGAGCTGTTTTTT
CDR3aa: CASSYAGTANTGELFF

abundance: -
j_gene: TRBJ1-1
d_gene: TRBD1
v_gene: TRBV15
CDR3nt: TGTGCCACCAGCAGGAGGACAGGGACGGACACTGAAGCTTTCTTT
CDR3aa: CATSRRTGTDTEAFF

abundance: -
j_gene: TRBJ2-7
d_gene: TRBD2
v_gene: TRBV6-5
CDR3nt: TGTGCCAGCACCCTACTAGCGGGGGGAACCTACGAGCAGTACTTC
CDR3aa: CASTLLAGGTYEQYF

abundance: -
j_gene: TRBJ2-5
d_gene: TRBD2
v_gene: TRBV18
CDR3nt: TGTGCCAGCTCACCTCTAGCGGGGCCTTCACAAGAGACCCAGTACTTC
CDR3aa: CASSPLAGPSQETQYF